This T cell receptor beta chain stems from a study of T cells in Graves' hyperthyroidism and ophthalmopathy. The study's findings and limits: Ophthalmopathy was separated from stable hyperthyroidism by a 13 V-J model. Median prediction lead before ophthalmopathy onset was 5 to 7 months with the model.

Regions amplified from RNA transcripts were the TCR beta CDR3 regions. Primed by the HTBI set, a first-round RT-PCR was run on the TCR CDR3. One entry per CDR3 protein results from TCRdb running MiXCR on the multiplex PCR reads. The sample lists approximately 380,000 distinct CDR3 sequences; about a fifth were seen once. Exclusion followed for patients with uncontrolled infection, other autoimmune disease, pregnancy or lactation. The CDR3 has 13 residues. V was pared by 4 bases and J by 9 bases, with 18 bases between. CDR1 and CDR2 (germline): GTSNPN, SVGIG (reference sequence). This clonotype came up many times. What it binds is unknown.

This chain joins TRBV30 and TRBJ1-1; D is unclear. The sample consisted of blood. The sequence was obtained from a woman aged 18-29 years with Graves' hyperthyroidism. The CDR3 coding sequence is TGTGCCTGGATATACGCGGTGGCCAGGAAAGCTTTCTTT. Protein: CAWIYAVARKAFF.